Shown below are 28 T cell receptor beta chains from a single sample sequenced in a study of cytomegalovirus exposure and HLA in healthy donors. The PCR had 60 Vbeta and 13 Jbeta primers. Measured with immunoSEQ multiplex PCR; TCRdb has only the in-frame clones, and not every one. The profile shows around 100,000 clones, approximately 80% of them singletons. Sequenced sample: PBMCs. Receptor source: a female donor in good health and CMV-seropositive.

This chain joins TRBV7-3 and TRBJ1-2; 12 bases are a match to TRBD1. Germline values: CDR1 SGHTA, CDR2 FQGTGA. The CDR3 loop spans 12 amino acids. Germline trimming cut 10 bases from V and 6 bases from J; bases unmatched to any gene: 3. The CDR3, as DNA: TGTGCCACCGGGACAGGGGGCGATGGCTACACCTTC. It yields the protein CATGTGGDGYTF.

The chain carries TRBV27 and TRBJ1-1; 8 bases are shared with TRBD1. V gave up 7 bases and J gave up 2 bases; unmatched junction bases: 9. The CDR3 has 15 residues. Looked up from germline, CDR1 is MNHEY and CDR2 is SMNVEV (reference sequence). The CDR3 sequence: CASIGTGGINTEAFF. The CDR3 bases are TGTGCCAGCATTGGCACAGGGGGAATCAACACTGAAGCTTTCTTT.

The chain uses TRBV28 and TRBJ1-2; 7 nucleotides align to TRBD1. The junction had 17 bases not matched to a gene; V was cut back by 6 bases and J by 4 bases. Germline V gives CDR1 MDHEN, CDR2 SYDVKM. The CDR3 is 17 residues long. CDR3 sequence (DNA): TGTGCCAGCAGCTCAGAGGGGGCAGGGAGCAGGGGCTATGGCTACACCTTC. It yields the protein CASSSEGAGSRGYGYTF.

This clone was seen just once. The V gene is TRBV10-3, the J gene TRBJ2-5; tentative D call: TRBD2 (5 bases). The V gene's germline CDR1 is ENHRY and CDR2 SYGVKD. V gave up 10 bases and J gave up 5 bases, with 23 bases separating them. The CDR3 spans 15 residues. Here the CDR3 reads CATKTSELAHETQYF. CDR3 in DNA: TGTGCCACCAAAACCTCGGAGCTAGCCCACGAGACCCAGTACTTC.

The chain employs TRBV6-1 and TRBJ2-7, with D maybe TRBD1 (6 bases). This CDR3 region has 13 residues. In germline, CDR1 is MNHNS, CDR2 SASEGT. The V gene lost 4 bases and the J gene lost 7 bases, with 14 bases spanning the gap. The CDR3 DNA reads TGTGCCAGCAGTGGACAGGTTAGAGGGGAGCAGTACTTC. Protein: CASSGQVRGEQYF.

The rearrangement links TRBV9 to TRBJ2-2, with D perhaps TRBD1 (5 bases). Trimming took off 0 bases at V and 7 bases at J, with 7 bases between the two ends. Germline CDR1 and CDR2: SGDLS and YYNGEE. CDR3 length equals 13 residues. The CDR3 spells CASSVGQIGELFF. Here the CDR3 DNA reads TGTGCCAGCAGCGTAGGACAGATCGGGGAGCTGTTTTTT. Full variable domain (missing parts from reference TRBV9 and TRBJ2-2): DSGVTQTPKHLITATGQRVTLRCSPRSGDLSVYWYQQSLDQGLQFLIQYYNGEERAKGNILERFSAQQFPDLHSELNLSSLELGDSALYFCASSVGQIGELFFGEGSRLTVL.

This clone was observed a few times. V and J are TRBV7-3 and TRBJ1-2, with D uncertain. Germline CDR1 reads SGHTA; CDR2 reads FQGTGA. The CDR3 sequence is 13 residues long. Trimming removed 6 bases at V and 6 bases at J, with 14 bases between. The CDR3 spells CASSHSISDGYTF. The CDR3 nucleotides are TGTGCCAGCAGTCACAGCATTAGCGATGGCTACACCTTC. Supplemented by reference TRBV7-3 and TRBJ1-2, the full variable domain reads GAGVSQTPSNKVTEKGKYVELRCDPISGHTALYWYRQSLGQGPEFLIYFQGTGAADDSGLPNDRFFAVRPEGSVSTLKIQRTERGDSAVYLCASSHSISDGYTFGSGTRLTVV.

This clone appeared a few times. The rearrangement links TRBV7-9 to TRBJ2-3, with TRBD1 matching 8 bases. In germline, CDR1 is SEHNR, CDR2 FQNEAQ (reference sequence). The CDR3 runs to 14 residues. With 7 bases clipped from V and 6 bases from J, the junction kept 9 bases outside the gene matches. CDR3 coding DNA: TGTGCCAGCACAGGACAGGGAGGTGCCGATACGCAGTATTTT. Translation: CASTGQGGADTQYF. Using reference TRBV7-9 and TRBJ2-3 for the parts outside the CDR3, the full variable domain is DTGVSQNPRHKITKRGQNVTFRCDPISEHNRLYWYRQTLGQGPEFLTYFQNEAQLEKSRLLSDRFSAERPKGSFSTLEIQRTEQGDSAMYLCASTGQGGADTQYFGPGTRLTVL.

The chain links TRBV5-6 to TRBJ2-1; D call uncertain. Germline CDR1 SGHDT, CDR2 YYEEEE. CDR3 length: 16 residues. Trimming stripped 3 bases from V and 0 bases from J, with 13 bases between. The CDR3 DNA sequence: TGTGCCAGCAGCTCGATTTTACAGAGCTCCTACAATGAGCAGTTCTTC. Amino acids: CASSSILQSSYNEQFF.

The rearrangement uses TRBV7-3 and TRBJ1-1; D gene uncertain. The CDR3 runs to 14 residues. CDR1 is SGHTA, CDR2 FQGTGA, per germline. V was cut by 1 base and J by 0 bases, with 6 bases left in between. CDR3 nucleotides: TGTGCCAGCAGCTTAAGCGCCATGAACACTGAAGCTTTCTTT. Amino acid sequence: CASSLSAMNTEAFF.

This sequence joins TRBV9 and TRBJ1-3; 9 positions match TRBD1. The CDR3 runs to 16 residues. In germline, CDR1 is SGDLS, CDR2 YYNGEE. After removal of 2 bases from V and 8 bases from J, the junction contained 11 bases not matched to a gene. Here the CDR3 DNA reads TGTGCCAGCAGCGTGGAGCCCGGGACAGGGTTTGACACCATATATTTT. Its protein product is CASSVEPGTGFDTIYF. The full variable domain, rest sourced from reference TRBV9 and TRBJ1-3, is DSGVTQTPKHLITATGQRVTLRCSPRSGDLSVYWYQQSLDQGLQFLIQYYNGEERAKGNILERFSAQQFPDLHSELNLSSLELGDSALYFCASSVEPGTGFDTIYFGEGSWLTVV.

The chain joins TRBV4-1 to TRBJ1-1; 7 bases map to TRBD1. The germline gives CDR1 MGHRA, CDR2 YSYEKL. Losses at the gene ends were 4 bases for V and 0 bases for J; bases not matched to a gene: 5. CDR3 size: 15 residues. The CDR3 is CASSLPGQLNTEAFF. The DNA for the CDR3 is TGCGCCAGCAGCCTCCCGGGACAGCTGAACACTGAAGCTTTCTTT.

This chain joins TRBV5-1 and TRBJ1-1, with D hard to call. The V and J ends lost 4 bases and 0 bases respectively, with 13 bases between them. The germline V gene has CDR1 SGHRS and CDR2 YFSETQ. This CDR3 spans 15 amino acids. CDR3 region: CASSGGREMNTEAFF. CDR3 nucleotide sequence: TGCGCCAGCAGCGGCGGAAGGGAGATGAACACTGAAGCTTTCTTT.

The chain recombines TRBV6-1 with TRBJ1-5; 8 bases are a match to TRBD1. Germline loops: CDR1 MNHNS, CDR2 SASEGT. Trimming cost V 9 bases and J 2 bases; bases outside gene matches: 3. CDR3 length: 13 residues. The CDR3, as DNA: TGTGCCAGTAGGGGACAGGGCAATCAGCCCCAGCATTTT. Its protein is CASRGQGNQPQHF.

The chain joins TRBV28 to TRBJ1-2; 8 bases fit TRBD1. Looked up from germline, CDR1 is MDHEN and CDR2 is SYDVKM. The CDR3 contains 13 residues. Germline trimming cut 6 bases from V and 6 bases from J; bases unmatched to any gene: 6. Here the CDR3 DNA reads TGTGCCAGCAGGATGGACAGGGTCCATGGCTACACCTTC. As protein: CASRMDRVHGYTF.

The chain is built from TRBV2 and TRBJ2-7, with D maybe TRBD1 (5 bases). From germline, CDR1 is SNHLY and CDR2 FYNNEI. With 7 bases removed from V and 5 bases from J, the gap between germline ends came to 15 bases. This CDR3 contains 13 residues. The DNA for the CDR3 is TGTGCCAGCAATCAGGGATCGGAACACGAGCAGTACTTC. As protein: CASNQGSEHEQYF.

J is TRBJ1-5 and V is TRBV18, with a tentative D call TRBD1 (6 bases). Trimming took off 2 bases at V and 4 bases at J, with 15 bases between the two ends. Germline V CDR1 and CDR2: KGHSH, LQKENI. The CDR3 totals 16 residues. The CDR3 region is CASSPTRDMGNQPQHF. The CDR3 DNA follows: TGTGCCAGCTCACCAACCCGGGACATGGGAAATCAGCCCCAGCATTTT.

DNA of the CDR3: TGTGCCAGCAGACAAACCGGGACAGAGAATGAAAAACTGTTTTTT. Translated: CASRQTGTENEKLFF. This chain joins TRBV4-2 and TRBJ1-4; 7 bases match TRBD1. The CDR3 runs to 15 residues. Losses at the gene ends were 6 bases for V and 5 bases for J; bases not matched to a gene: 9. In germline, CDR1 is LGHNA, CDR2 YNFKEQ.

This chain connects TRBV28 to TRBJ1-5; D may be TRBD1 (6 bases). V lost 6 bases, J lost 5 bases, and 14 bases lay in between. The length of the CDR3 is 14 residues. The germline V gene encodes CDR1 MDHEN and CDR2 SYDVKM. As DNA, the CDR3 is TGTGCCAGCAGCTGGGGACACAATCATCAGCCCCAGCATTTT. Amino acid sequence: CASSWGHNHQPQHF.

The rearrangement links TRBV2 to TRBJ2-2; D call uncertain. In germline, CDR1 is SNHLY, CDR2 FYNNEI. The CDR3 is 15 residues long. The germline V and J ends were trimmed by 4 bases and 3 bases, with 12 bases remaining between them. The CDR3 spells CASSVRQVDTGELFF. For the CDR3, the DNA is TGTGCCAGCAGTGTACGGCAGGTTGACACCGGGGAGCTGTTTTTT.

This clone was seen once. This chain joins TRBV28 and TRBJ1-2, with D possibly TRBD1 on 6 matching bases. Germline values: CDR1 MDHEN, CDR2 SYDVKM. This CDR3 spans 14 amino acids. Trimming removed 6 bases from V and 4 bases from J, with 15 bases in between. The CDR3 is CASSATGYGYGYTF. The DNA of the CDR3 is TGTGCCAGCAGCGCTACAGGGTATGGCTATGGCTACACCTTC.

CDR3 sequence: CASSLSRQNSGANVLTF. The CDR3 DNA follows: TGTGCCAGCAGTTTATCAAGACAGAACTCTGGGGCCAACGTCCTGACTTTC. The chain carries TRBV27 and TRBJ2-6, with D possibly being TRBD1 (5 bases). Germline loops: CDR1 MNHEY, CDR2 SMNVEV (reference sequence). V dropped 0 bases and J dropped 0 bases, with 9 bases sitting between them. This CDR3 has 17 residues.

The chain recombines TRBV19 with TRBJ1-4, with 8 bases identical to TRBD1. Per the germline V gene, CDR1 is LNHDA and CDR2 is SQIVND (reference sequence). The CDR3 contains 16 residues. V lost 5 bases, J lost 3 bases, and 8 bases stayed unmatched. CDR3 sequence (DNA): TGTGCCAGTAGTCCCCACAGGGGGGTCGCTAATGAAAAACTGTTTTTT. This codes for CASSPHRGVANEKLFF.

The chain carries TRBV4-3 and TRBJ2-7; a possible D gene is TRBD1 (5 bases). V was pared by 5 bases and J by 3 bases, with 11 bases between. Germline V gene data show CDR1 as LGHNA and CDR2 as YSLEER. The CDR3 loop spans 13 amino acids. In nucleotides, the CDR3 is TGCGCCAGCAGCACGCGACAGAACTACGAGCAGTACTTC. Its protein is CASSTRQNYEQYF.

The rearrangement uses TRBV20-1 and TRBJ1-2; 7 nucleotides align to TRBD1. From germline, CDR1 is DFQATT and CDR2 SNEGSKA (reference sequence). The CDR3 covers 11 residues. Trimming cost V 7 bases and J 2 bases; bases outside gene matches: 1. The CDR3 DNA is TGCAGTGGGACAGGAAACTATGGCTACACCTTC. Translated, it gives CSGTGNYGYTF.

This CDR3 reads CASTHFGQNYGYTF. The CDR3 nucleotides read TGTGCCAGTACTCATTTTGGGCAGAACTATGGCTACACCTTC. The rearrangement uses TRBV19 and TRBJ1-2; D gene uncertain. From germline, CDR1 is LNHDA and CDR2 SQIVND (reference sequence). The ends were cut back, 7 bases at V and 2 bases at J, with 14 bases in the middle. The CDR3 runs 14 residues.

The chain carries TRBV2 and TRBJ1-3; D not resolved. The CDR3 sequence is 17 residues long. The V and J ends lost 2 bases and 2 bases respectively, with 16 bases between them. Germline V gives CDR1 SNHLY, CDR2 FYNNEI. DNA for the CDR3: TGTGCCAGCAGTGAATTATCCGCGTCTCAGGCTGGAAACACCATATATTTT. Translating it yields CASSELSASQAGNTIYF.

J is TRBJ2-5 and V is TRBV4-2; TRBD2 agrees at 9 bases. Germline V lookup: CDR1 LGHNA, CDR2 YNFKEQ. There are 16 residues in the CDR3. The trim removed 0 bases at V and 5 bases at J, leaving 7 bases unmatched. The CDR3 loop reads CASSQEVGGGAETQYF. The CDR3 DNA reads TGTGCCAGCAGCCAAGAGGTTGGCGGGGGGGCCGAGACCCAGTACTTC.